These 26 T cell receptor beta chains originate from one sample sequenced in a study of cytomegalovirus exposure and HLA in healthy donors. The PCR was carried out with 60 Vbeta primers and 13 Jbeta primers. Profiling relied on immunoSEQ multiplex PCR, and the TCRdb table lists in-frame clones only, not all of them. The top ten hold roughly 2% of the sample, which has more than 100,000 clones, 15% seen once. Sequencing was done on a sample of PBMCs. The receptors originated from a woman aged 18-30 years in good health and CMV-seronegative.

The CDR3 DNA follows: TGCGCCAGCAAGCTTGCCTCAGGGCGGGGGGTGGATACGCAGTATTTT. It specifies CASKLASGRGVDTQYF. The chain joins TRBV5-1 to TRBJ2-3; the match to TRBD2 covers 8 bases. CDR1 SGHRS and CDR2 YFSETQ come from the germline V gene. With V trimmed by 6 bases and J by 6 bases, 15 bases remained unmatched. This CDR3 is built from 16 residues.

This clone was found a few times. This chain joins TRBV7-3 and TRBJ2-2; no definite D call. The length of the CDR3 is 14 residues. Germline loops: CDR1 SGHTA, CDR2 FQGTGA. The ends were cut back, 1 base at V and 2 bases at J, with 5 bases in the middle. The CDR3 spells CASSLSVNTGELFF. The CDR3 bases are TGTGCCAGCAGCTTAAGTGTAAACACCGGGGAGCTGTTTTTT.

This clone has more than one count but fewer than ten. This chain joins TRBV2 and TRBJ2-5; 9 bases match TRBD2. Matching the DNA end better, TRBJ2-7 makes the J call doubtful. Germline-derived CDR1 and CDR2 are SNHLY and FYNNEI. This CDR3 is 16 amino acids long. The CDR3 coding sequence is TGTGCCAGCAGTGAATTTGGGACTAGCAGCTCCTACGAGCAGTACTTC. It specifies CASSEFGTSSSYEQYF.

The chain is built from TRBV15 and TRBJ2-5; 9 bases map to TRBD2. The V segment lost 8 bases and the J segment 0 bases; nucleotides outside the gene matches: 7. CDR1 and CDR2 (germline): LNHNV, YYDKDF (reference sequence). The CDR3 loop spans 15 amino acids. The CDR3 DNA reads TGTGCCACCTCGAGACAGCGGGGGGACCAAGAGACCCAGTACTTC. It translates to CATSRQRGDQETQYF.

This clone was found a few times. The chain employs TRBV29-1 and TRBJ1-2; weak D call: TRBD1 (6 bases). The CDR3 is 12 residues long. The germline gives CDR1 SQVTM, CDR2 ANQGSEA. V was shortened by 7 bases and J by 5 bases, with 14 bases between the two germline ends. The CDR3 protein is CSATTGSYGYTF. The CDR3 coding sequence is TGCAGCGCCACTACAGGGTCGTATGGCTACACCTTC.

This clone was counted a few times. The rearrangement links TRBV7-2 to TRBJ1-6, with D maybe TRBD1 (6 bases). The CDR3 is 14 residues long. V was clipped by 3 bases and J by 5 bases, with 8 bases between them. Germline V gene sequence: CDR1 SGHTA, CDR2 FQGNSA. The CDR3 DNA reads TGTGCCAGCAGCTTCTGGACAGATAATTCACCCCTCCACTTT. Translated, it gives CASSFWTDNSPLHF.

The V and J genes are TRBV19 and TRBJ1-1; 8 bases match TRBD1. J lost 3 bases, V lost 8 bases, and 5 bases had no gene match. The CDR3 loop spans 13 amino acids. Germline CDR1 reads LNHDA; CDR2 reads SQIVND (reference sequence). The CDR3 bases are TGTGCCAGTGCCGTGACAGGGGACACTGAAGCTTTCTTT. Its protein product is CASAVTGDTEAFF. The variable domain in full, with the rest retrieved from reference TRBV19 and TRBJ1-1, is DGGITQSPKYLFRKEGQNVTLSCEQNLNHDAMYWYRQDPGQGLRLIYYSQIVNDFQKGDIAEGYSVSREKKESFPLTVTSAQKNPTAFYLCASAVTGDTEAFFGQGTRLTVV.

In this sample, this clone turned up a few times. The chain is built from TRBV7-3 and TRBJ2-7; 7 bases fit TRBD1. Germline-derived CDR1 and CDR2 are SGHTA and FQGTGA. The CDR3 contains 15 residues. J gave up 4 bases and V 5 bases, and 11 bases lay outside the gene matches. In nucleotides, the CDR3 is TGTGCCAGCAGCGAAGGGGGACAGCCGATTTACGAGCAGTACTTC. It is translated as CASSEGGQPIYEQYF.

The chain uses TRBV10-3 and TRBJ2-4; 11 bases are shared with TRBD2. The trim removed 3 bases at V and 0 bases at J, leaving 1 base unmatched. Germline CDR1 ENHRY, CDR2 SYGVKD. The CDR3 is 16 residues long. The CDR3 loop reads CAISDLAGGAKNIQYF. For the CDR3, the DNA is TGTGCCATCAGTGACCTAGCGGGGGGAGCCAAAAACATTCAGTACTTC.

The chain couples TRBV5-1 to TRBJ1-2; D perhaps matches TRBD1 (6 bases). This CDR3 contains 14 residues. V gave up 0 bases and J gave up 7 bases, with 13 bases separating them. The V gene's germline CDR1 is SGHRS and CDR2 YFSETQ. CDR3 sequence reads: CASSLEGRGGGYTF. CDR3 nucleotides: TGCGCCAGCAGCTTGGAGGGCAGGGGTGGTGGCTACACCTTC. The full variable domain, completed using reference TRBV5-1 and TRBJ1-2, is KAGVTQTPRYLIKTRGQQVTLSCSPISGHRSVSWYQQTPGQGLQFLFEYFSETQRNKGNFPGRFSGRQFSNSRSEMNVSTLELGDSALYLCASSLEGRGGGYTFGSGTRLTVV.

V is TRBV28 and J is TRBJ1-1; 7 nucleotides align to TRBD1. The V segment lost 5 bases and the J segment 6 bases; nucleotides outside the gene matches: 6. Germline loops: CDR1 MDHEN, CDR2 SYDVKM. This CDR3 region has 13 residues. In DNA form, the CDR3 reads TGTGCCAGCAGTCCCTGGGACAGCTCTGAAGCTTTCTTT. It codes for CASSPWDSSEAFF.

In this sample, this clone turned up a few times. The chain joins TRBV19 to TRBJ1-1; D ambiguous. The CDR3 consists of 13 residues. The ends were cut back, 2 bases at V and 4 bases at J, with 8 bases in the middle. Germline V gives CDR1 LNHDA, CDR2 SQIVND (reference sequence). The CDR3 DNA sequence: TGTGCCAGTAGTATACAGGAGGCCACTGAAGCTTTCTTT. This translates into CASSIQEATEAFF.

This clone has a count of ten or more. The rearrangement links TRBV4-3 to TRBJ1-6; maybe TRBD1 (5 bases). The CDR3 length is 16 residues. Germline V CDR1 and CDR2: LGHNA, YSLEER. Trimming took off 2 bases at V and 3 bases at J, with 11 bases between the two ends. CDR3 DNA: TGCGCCAGCAGCCAATCGACCGGGGGCTATAATTCACCCCTCCACTTT. This codes for CASSQSTGGYNSPLHF.

For this clone: One junction end disagrees with the germline gene, perhaps due to a read error. This chain links TRBV5-4 with TRBJ1-4; tentatively, D is TRBD1 (6 bases). Germline assignment: CDR1 SGHNT and CDR2 YYREEE (reference sequence). The CDR3 spans 14 residues. Here the CDR3 DNA reads TGTGCCAGCAGCTCAGAGGGGGTAAATGAAAAAATGTTTTTC. Its protein product is CASSSEGVNEKMFF.

This clone was detected only a few times. The chain uses TRBV5-6 and TRBJ2-5; TRBD1 aligns across 9 bases. Near its end, the DNA agrees better with TRBJ2-7, so the J call may be wrong. Germline loops: CDR1 SGHDT, CDR2 YYEEEE. This CDR3 region has 15 residues. CDR3 DNA sequence: TGTGCCAGCAGCCTAACAGGGGGCGCGGTTGGCGAGCAGTACTTC. It codes for CASSLTGGAVGEQYF.

This chain's CDR3 is CASSQGPKGDGYTF. CDR3 coding DNA: TGTGCCAGCAGCCAAGGACCGAAGGGGGATGGCTACACCTTC. The genes are TRBV9 and TRBJ1-2, with D perhaps matching TRBD1 (6 bases). CDR3 size: 14 residues. Germline V CDR1 and CDR2: SGDLS, YYNGEE. V lost 4 bases and J 6 bases, leaving 16 bases between the germline ends.

V gene TRBV29-1 combines with J gene TRBJ2-7, with TRBD2 matching 8 bases. Germline V gives CDR1 SQVTM, CDR2 ANQGSEA. The CDR3 consists of 13 residues. The V gene end was trimmed by 3 bases and the J gene end by 0 bases; junction bases not matched to a gene: 1. CDR3 coding DNA: TGCAGCGTTGACAGCGGGGGCTCCTACGAGCAGTACTTC. Amino acid sequence: CSVDSGGSYEQYF.

This clone is labeled medium-sized (0.01 to 0.1%). The chain combines TRBV30 with TRBJ1-5, with a tentative D call TRBD1 (5 bases). Trimming cost V 0 bases and J 3 bases, with 12 bases left between them. CDR3 length: 15 amino acids. Germline V gives CDR1 GTSNPN, CDR2 SVGIG (reference sequence). The DNA of the CDR3 is TGTGCCTGGAGTGTCCCGGGGGGGGACAATCAGCCCCAGCATTTT. Its protein is CAWSVPGGDNQPQHF.

The chain combines TRBV10-1 with TRBJ1-2; D may be TRBD1 (5 bases). CDR3 size: 13 residues. Germline CDR1 is WNHNN and CDR2 is SYGVQD (reference sequence). Trimming cost V 6 bases and J 4 bases, with 12 bases left between them. CDR3 sequence: CASSRQKVYGYTF. The CDR3 DNA is TGCGCCAGCAGCCGACAGAAGGTCTATGGCTACACCTTC.

This chain links TRBV28 with TRBJ2-5, with D unclear. V was pared by 5 bases and J by 5 bases, with 9 bases between. CDR3 length equals 12 residues. Germline values: CDR1 MDHEN, CDR2 SYDVKM. The CDR3 nucleotides are TGTGCCAGCAGTACCGGCAGGGAGACCCAGTACTTC. Its protein product is CASSTGRETQYF.

This chain connects TRBV4-2 to TRBJ2-5; D is possibly TRBD1 (7 bases). Germline lookup yields CDR1 LGHNA and CDR2 YNFKEQ. V lost 1 base, J lost 2 bases, and 11 bases lay in between. The CDR3 is 15 amino acids. CDR3 in DNA: TGTGCCAGCAGCCAAGCCTCAGGGGGGCAAGAGACCCAGTACTTC. It is translated as CASSQASGGQETQYF.

The chain has TRBV9 and TRBJ2-5; D is possibly TRBD2 (6 bases). The germline V and J ends were trimmed by 4 bases and 5 bases, with 12 bases remaining between them. The CDR3 extends over 13 amino acids. Germline V lookup: CDR1 SGDLS, CDR2 YYNGEE. This CDR3 reads CASSPSGRETQYF. CDR3 DNA: TGTGCCAGCAGCCCCAGCGGGCGGGAGACCCAGTACTTC.

The table lists this clone with a few counts. This chain joins TRBV27 and TRBJ2-7; D possibly corresponds to TRBD1 (6 bases). Trimming removed 0 bases from V and 5 bases from J, with 11 bases in between. The CDR3 loop spans 14 amino acids. CDR1 MNHEY and CDR2 SMNVEV come from the germline V gene (reference sequence). The CDR3: CASSLSRGPHEQYF. CDR3 bases: TGTGCCAGCAGTTTATCCAGGGGTCCCCACGAGCAGTACTTC.

This clone was counted a few times. The chain has TRBV28 and TRBJ2-7; D is ambiguous. CDR1 is MDHEN and CDR2 is SYDVKM in the germline V gene. Trimming pared 8 bases from V and 3 bases from J, leaving 8 bases between. The CDR3 covers 11 residues. CDR3 sequence reads: CASGYYYEQYF. DNA of the CDR3: TGTGCCAGCGGATACTACTACGAGCAGTACTTC. Supplemented by reference TRBV28 and TRBJ2-7, the full variable domain reads DVKVTQSSRYLVKRTGEKVFLECVQDMDHENMFWYRQDPGLGLRLIYFSYDVKMKEKGDIPEGYSVSREKKERFSLILESASTNQTSMYLCASGYYYEQYFGPGTRLTVT.

The V gene is TRBV9, the J gene TRBJ2-3; 15 bases are shared with TRBD2. Germline V gene data show CDR1 as SGDLS and CDR2 as YYNGEE. Unmatched junction bases numbered 6, after V lost 1 base and J lost 0 bases. CDR3 size: 19 residues. The CDR3 coding sequence is TGTGCCAGCAGCGTACAAGGACTAGCGGGGGGGTCTAGCACAGATACGCAGTATTTT. Its translation is CASSVQGLAGGSSTDTQYF.

V is TRBV28 and J is TRBJ1-2; 8 nucleotides line up with TRBD1. After removal of 2 bases from V and 4 bases from J, the junction contained 6 bases not matched to a gene. Germline values: CDR1 MDHEN, CDR2 SYDVKM. CDR3 length equals 15 residues. The CDR3 DNA is TGTGCCAGCAGTTTACAGGCAGGGGGCAGCTATGGCTACACCTTC. It encodes CASSLQAGGSYGYTF.